This passage covers 22 T cell receptor beta chains from one sample sequenced in a study of T cell responses to AZD1222 COVID-19 vaccine. Using immunoSEQ multiplex PCR, the repertoire was profiled, and TCRdb retains in-frame clones only, with some absent. The sample carries 95,000 to 110,000 clones, over 90% recorded once. The sequencing here drew on peripheral blood, taken on day 0 of AZD1222 vaccination. The receptors were sampled from an adult in good health.

This chain uses TRBV5-5 with TRBJ1-1; no clear D. The CDR3 spans 13 residues. The V end was cut by 1 base, the J end by 3 bases, with 7 bases between. Germline loops: CDR1 SGHKS, CDR2 YYEKEE (reference sequence). This CDR3 reads CASSLKIDTEAFF. Written as DNA, the CDR3 is TGTGCCAGCAGCTTGAAGATTGACACTGAAGCTTTCTTT.

The chain is built from TRBV12-3 or TRBV12-4 and TRBJ1-1, with D perhaps matching TRBD1 (5 bases). V was trimmed by 6 bases and J by 8 bases, leaving 10 bases between them. The CDR3 is made up of 11 amino acids. The CDR3 spells CASSPDREAFF. The CDR3 nucleotides read TGTGCCAGCAGCCCTGACAGAGAAGCTTTCTTT.

This chain links TRBV10-2 with TRBJ2-6; possibly TRBD1 for D (7 bases). The V gene lost 8 bases and the J gene lost 1 base, with 15 bases spanning the gap. The germline V gene encodes CDR1 WSHSY and CDR2 SAAADI. This CDR3 has 16 amino acids. DNA of the CDR3: TGCGCCAGCCGTGGAGGGGGCAAGTCTGGGGCCAACGTCCTGACTTTC. This codes for CASRGGGKSGANVLTF.

This chain uses TRBV5-1 with TRBJ2-3; 8 positions match TRBD2. CDR1 and CDR2 from the germline V gene are SGHRS and YFSETQ. Trimming took 6 bases from V and 2 from J; bases not matched to a gene: 17. This CDR3 is built from 18 residues. Written as DNA, the CDR3 is TGCGCCAGCACCTTCCAACCTCGGAGCGGGAGCCCCACAGATACGCAGTATTTT. Amino acids: CASTFQPRSGSPTDTQYF.

This rearrangement joins TRBV4-2 to TRBJ1-6; D is uncertain. The germline V and J ends were trimmed by 0 bases and 5 bases, with 20 bases remaining between them. The CDR3 runs to 19 residues. Germline values: CDR1 LGHNA, CDR2 YNFKEQ. The CDR3 DNA follows: TGTGCCAGCAGCCAAGATCAGTCCGGCCTTGGGATAAATAATTCACCCCTCCACTTT. Protein product: CASSQDQSGLGINNSPLHF.

The chain is built from TRBV9 and TRBJ2-3, with 7 bases identical to TRBD2. With V trimmed by 5 bases and J by 6 bases, 12 bases remained unmatched. Germline V CDR1 and CDR2: SGDLS, YYNGEE. This CDR3 comprises 15 residues. The CDR3 region has the DNA TGTGCCAGCAGTCAAGGGAGGGCCGGTTCGGATACGCAGTATTTT. It is translated as CASSQGRAGSDTQYF.

The chain employs TRBV7-2 and TRBJ1-6; TRBD1 matches at 8 bases. Germline values: CDR1 SGHTA, CDR2 FQGNSA. The V segment lost 1 base and the J segment 10 bases; nucleotides outside the gene matches: 6. This CDR3 is built from 15 residues. DNA for the CDR3: TGTGCCAGCAGCTTAGGGCAGGGGGCTGGATCACCCCTCCACTTT. This translates into CASSLGQGAGSPLHF.

The sample holds one count of this clone. The genes are TRBV4-1 and TRBJ2-7; 7 bases map to TRBD1. Germline CDR1 and CDR2: MGHRA and YSYEKL. This CDR3 contains 15 residues. The junction had 13 bases not matched to a gene; V was cut back by 4 bases and J by 7 bases. The CDR3 protein is CASSRQTGKEWEQYF. CDR3 DNA: TGCGCCAGCAGCCGCCAGACAGGGAAGGAATGGGAGCAGTACTTC.

The rearrangement links TRBV4-2 to TRBJ1-2; 9 nucleotides line up with TRBD1. Germline values: CDR1 LGHNA, CDR2 YNFKEQ. This CDR3 is 15 amino acids long. V dropped 1 base and J dropped 4; count of bases not matched to a gene: 4. This CDR3 reads CASSQGGQGIYGYTF. DNA of the CDR3: TGTGCCAGCAGCCAAGGGGGACAGGGCATCTATGGCTACACCTTC.

The chain links TRBV10-2 to TRBJ1-4; no firm D call. This CDR3 is 14 amino acids long. Germline CDR1 and CDR2: WSHSY and SAAADI. The V end was cut by 3 bases, the J end by 3 bases, with 8 bases between. The CDR3 protein is CASSEPGANEKLFF. The CDR3 bases are TGCGCCAGCAGTGAACCCGGGGCTAATGAAAAACTGTTTTTT.

This chain links TRBV11-3 with TRBJ2-1; maybe TRBD1 (6 bases). The germline V gene encodes CDR1 SGHNT and CDR2 YENEEA. The ends were cut back, 7 bases at V and 3 bases at J, with 16 bases in the middle. This CDR3 contains 15 residues. In nucleotides, the CDR3 is TGTGCCAGCAACCATCCCGAGGGACACTACAATGAGCAGTTCTTC. Translated, it gives CASNHPEGHYNEQFF. Based on the CDR3 plus reference TRBV11-3 and TRBJ2-1, the full variable domain is EAGVVQSPRYKIIEKKQPVAFWCNPISGHNTLYWYLQNLGQGPELLIRYENEEAVDDSQLPKDRFSAERLKGVDSTLKIQPAELGDSAVYLCASNHPEGHYNEQFFGPGTRLTVL.

The V call is TRBV5-3, the J call TRBJ2-7; TRBD2 aligns across 16 bases. TRBV5-3 is classed as an ORF, of uncertain function. The CDR3 runs 17 residues. V dropped 4 bases and J dropped 4; count of bases not matched to a gene: 8. CDR3 region: CARSPGLAGGPGYEQYF. The CDR3 DNA sequence: TGTGCCAGAAGCCCGGGACTAGCGGGAGGGCCGGGGTACGAGCAGTACTTC.

This rearrangement joins TRBV6-5 to TRBJ2-1; TRBD2 might be the D (6 bases). The ends were cut back, 8 bases at V and 8 bases at J, with 16 bases in the middle. Germline lookup yields CDR1 MNHEY and CDR2 SVGAGI. This CDR3 is 13 amino acids long. CDR3 protein: CASRGTLSDEQFF. The CDR3 nucleotides are TGTGCCAGCCGCGGGACCCTGAGCGATGAGCAGTTCTTC.

The CDR3 DNA reads as TGTGCCAGCAAGGGACAGGGGGCGCTTAACTATGGCTACACCTTC. It yields the protein CASKGQGALNYGYTF. The chain uses TRBV13 and TRBJ1-2; 12 nucleotides line up with TRBD1. V shed 7 bases and J 1 base; nucleotides not matched to a gene: 4. Germline CDR1 and CDR2: PRHDT and FYEKMQ (reference sequence). CDR3 length equals 15 residues.

J is TRBJ2-3 and V is TRBV3-1 (or the pseudogene TRBV3-2), with 8 bases identical to TRBD2. The CDR3 has 16 residues. J gave up 1 base and V 0 bases, and 3 bases lay outside the gene matches. The V gene's germline CDR1 is LGHDT and CDR2 YNNKEL (reference sequence). CDR3 in amino acids: CASSQDELAGTDTQYF. Here the CDR3 DNA reads TGTGCCAGCAGCCAAGATGAACTAGCGGGCACAGATACGCAGTATTTT.

The CDR3 sequence is CASSPTIEDTQYF. In DNA, the CDR3 is TGCGCCAGCAGCCCCACTATCGAAGATACGCAGTATTTT. The V call is TRBV4-3, the J call TRBJ2-3; D not certain. V was trimmed by 4 bases and J by 5 bases, leaving 10 bases between them. The CDR3 has 13 amino acids. Germline values: CDR1 LGHNA, CDR2 YSLEER.

This clone was recorded only once. V gene TRBV30 combines with J gene TRBJ2-1, with 8 nucleotides matching TRBD2. Germline CDR1 GTSNPN, CDR2 SVGIG (reference sequence). The CDR3 contains 14 residues. With 4 bases clipped from V and 1 base from J, the junction kept 3 bases outside the gene matches. The CDR3 region has the DNA TGTGCCTGGATGACTAGCGAGTCCTACAATGAGCAGTTCTTC. The encoded protein is CAWMTSESYNEQFF.

This rearrangement joins TRBV28 to TRBJ1-1, with a possible D match to TRBD1 (6 bases). This CDR3 contains 14 residues. Trimming stripped 6 bases from V and 0 bases from J, with 11 bases between. From germline, CDR1 is MDHEN and CDR2 SYDVKM. The CDR3 sequence is CASSSTGLNTEAFF. CDR3 nucleotide sequence: TGTGCCAGCAGCTCGACAGGTTTGAACACTGAAGCTTTCTTT.

This chain connects TRBV5-6 to TRBJ1-6; D is undetermined. V was clipped by 1 base and J by 9 bases, with 23 bases between them. Germline V gives CDR1 SGHDT, CDR2 YYEEEE. CDR3 length equals 18 residues. The CDR3 sequence is CASSLRGLFDGRSSPLHF. The DNA of the CDR3 is TGTGCCAGCAGCTTGAGAGGGCTGTTCGACGGCAGATCTTCACCCCTCCACTTT.

This clone turned up a few times. V and J are TRBV7-9 and TRBJ2-7; 14 bases fit TRBD2. Germline CDR1 SEHNR, CDR2 FQNEAQ (reference sequence). CDR3 length equals 16 residues. J was trimmed by 6 bases and V by 5 bases; bases with no gene match: 9. CDR3 in amino acids: CASSRIGGLAGGEQYF. The CDR3 nucleotides read TGTGCCAGCAGCAGAATTGGCGGACTAGCGGGAGGCGAGCAGTACTTC. The entire variable domain, with the rest obtained from reference TRBV7-9 and TRBJ2-7, is as follows: DTGVSQNPRHKITKRGQNVTFRCDPISEHNRLYWYRQTLGQGPEFLTYFQNEAQLEKSRLLSDRFSAERPKGSFSTLEIQRTEQGDSAMYLCASSRIGGLAGGEQYFGPGTRLTVT.

V usage is TRBV6-1 and J usage is TRBJ2-6; a possible D gene is TRBD2 (6 bases). The CDR3 is 15 amino acids. V was pared by 1 base and J by 4 bases, with 8 bases between. CDR1 is MNHNS and CDR2 is SASEGT in the germline V gene. Here the CDR3 DNA reads TGTGCCAGCAGTGAAGGGAGGGCCGGGGCCAACGTCCTGACTTTC. The encoded protein is CASSEGRAGANVLTF.

This sequence joins TRBV6-5 and TRBJ2-7, with D perhaps matching TRBD1 (5 bases). CDR3 length: 14 amino acids. CDR1 MNHEY and CDR2 SVGAGI come from the germline V gene. Trimming stripped 7 bases from V and 1 base from J, with 14 bases between. DNA of the CDR3: TGTGCCAGCACTATTGGGGCGATTTCCTACGAGCAGTACTTC. This gives the protein CASTIGAISYEQYF.